Below, 10 T cell receptor beta chains from the same sample are listed, as sequenced in a study of OX40 agonist ivuxolimab in advanced cancers. Assay: immunoSEQ multiplex PCR; the TCRdb copy retains only in-frame clones and omits some. This sample has around 6,000 clones, with around 68% found just once. Sequenced material: CD4+ or CD8+ T cells sorted from blood, taken in a trial of the OX40 agonist ivuxolimab. These receptor sequences come from an adult with an advanced solid tumor such as melanoma, head and neck, liver or kidney cancer.

V usage is TRBV7-3 and J usage is TRBJ1-1; D unclear. The CDR3 covers 14 residues. Germline V gene sequence: CDR1 SGHTA, CDR2 FQGTGA. Trimming left V 5 bases short and J 0 bases short, with 10 bases between. The CDR3 sequence is CASSPGIMNTEAFF. The CDR3 nucleotides read TGTGCCAGCAGCCCGGGGATCATGAACACTGAAGCTTTCTTT.

This chain joins TRBV27 and TRBJ2-3; D uncertain. From germline, CDR1 is MNHEY and CDR2 SMNVEV (reference sequence). Deletions cut 4 bases from V and 3 bases from J, with 2 bases between. The CDR3 extends over 11 amino acids. In DNA, the CDR3 is TGTGCCAGCAGTTCGACAGATACGCAGTATTTT. Amino acid sequence: CASSSTDTQYF.

The chain recombines TRBV29-1 with TRBJ1-2; TRBD1 might be the D (5 bases). CDR1 and CDR2 (germline): SQVTM, ANQGSEA. Trimming stripped 0 bases from V and 0 bases from J, with 14 bases between. The CDR3 loop spans 16 amino acids. CDR3 amino acids: CSVEDGRALANYGYTF. The CDR3 DNA is TGCAGCGTTGAAGACGGCAGGGCCCTAGCTAACTATGGCTACACCTTC.

This clone came up a few times. The rearrangement links TRBV4-2 to TRBJ2-1, with D unresolved. V lost 0 bases to trimming and J lost 3 bases, with 12 bases between them. This CDR3 is 16 amino acids long. The germline CDR1 and CDR2 sequences are LGHNA and YNFKEQ. In DNA form, the CDR3 reads TGTGCCAGCAGCCAAGATATGCGCGGCCACTACAATGAGCAGTTCTTC. This translates into CASSQDMRGHYNEQFF.

The chain links TRBV6-1 to TRBJ1-2; D is unclear. This CDR3 has 17 amino acids. The germline V gene encodes CDR1 MNHNS and CDR2 SASEGT. V dropped 2 bases and J dropped 2 bases, with 18 bases sitting between them. CDR3 sequence reads: CASSESFLGSKNYGYTF. The CDR3 region has the DNA TGTGCCAGCAGTGAATCCTTTCTAGGAAGTAAGAACTATGGCTACACCTTC.

The chain's CDR3 is CASSDGGFYEQYF. For the CDR3, the DNA is TGTGCCAGCAGCGACGGAGGTTTCTACGAGCAGTACTTC. The chain couples TRBV9 to TRBJ2-5; D possibly corresponds to TRBD2 (5 bases). The J call is doubtful: the DNA matches TRBJ2-7 better. Germline assignment: CDR1 SGDLS and CDR2 YYNGEE. This CDR3 region has 13 residues.

This chain connects TRBV4-1 to TRBJ2-7, with a weak D call TRBD2 (5 bases). V shed 3 bases and J shed 3 bases, with 15 bases lying between them. This CDR3 contains 15 residues. Germline CDR1 and CDR2: MGHRA and YSYEKL. CDR3 bases: TGCGCCAGCAGCCAGGAAGACTACTTGGGCTACGAGCAGTACTTC. It encodes CASSQEDYLGYEQYF.

This clone was picked up one time. This rearrangement joins TRBV5-6 to TRBJ2-5; D is possibly TRBD1 or TRBD2 (5 bases each). The J call may be incorrect, as the DNA end agrees better with TRBJ2-7. CDR3 length: 16 residues. CDR1 is SGHDT and CDR2 is YYEEEE in the germline V gene. The CDR3 DNA is TGTGCCAGCAGCTTGGTGTTTCCCGGGACGGACTACGAGCAGTACTTC. It is translated as CASSLVFPGTDYEQYF.

This clone rates as large. This chain connects TRBV7-9 to TRBJ1-1; TRBD1 aligns across 10 bases. J was trimmed by 5 bases and V by 10 bases; bases with no gene match: 7. This CDR3 is built from 13 residues. The germline V gene has CDR1 SEHNR and CDR2 FQNEAQ (reference sequence). CDR3: CATGTGETTEAFF. The CDR3 nucleotides are TGTGCCACGGGGACAGGGGAGACGACTGAAGCTTTCTTT.

The chain has TRBV7-8 and TRBJ2-3; 7 bases are shared with TRBD1. Trimming took 2 bases from V and 2 from J; bases not matched to a gene: 4. Germline V gene data show CDR1 as SGHVS and CDR2 as FQNEAQ. The CDR3 has 15 residues. In DNA form, the CDR3 reads TGTGCCAGCAGCTTAAACAGGGGTCCCACAGATACGCAGTATTTT. It yields the protein CASSLNRGPTDTQYF.